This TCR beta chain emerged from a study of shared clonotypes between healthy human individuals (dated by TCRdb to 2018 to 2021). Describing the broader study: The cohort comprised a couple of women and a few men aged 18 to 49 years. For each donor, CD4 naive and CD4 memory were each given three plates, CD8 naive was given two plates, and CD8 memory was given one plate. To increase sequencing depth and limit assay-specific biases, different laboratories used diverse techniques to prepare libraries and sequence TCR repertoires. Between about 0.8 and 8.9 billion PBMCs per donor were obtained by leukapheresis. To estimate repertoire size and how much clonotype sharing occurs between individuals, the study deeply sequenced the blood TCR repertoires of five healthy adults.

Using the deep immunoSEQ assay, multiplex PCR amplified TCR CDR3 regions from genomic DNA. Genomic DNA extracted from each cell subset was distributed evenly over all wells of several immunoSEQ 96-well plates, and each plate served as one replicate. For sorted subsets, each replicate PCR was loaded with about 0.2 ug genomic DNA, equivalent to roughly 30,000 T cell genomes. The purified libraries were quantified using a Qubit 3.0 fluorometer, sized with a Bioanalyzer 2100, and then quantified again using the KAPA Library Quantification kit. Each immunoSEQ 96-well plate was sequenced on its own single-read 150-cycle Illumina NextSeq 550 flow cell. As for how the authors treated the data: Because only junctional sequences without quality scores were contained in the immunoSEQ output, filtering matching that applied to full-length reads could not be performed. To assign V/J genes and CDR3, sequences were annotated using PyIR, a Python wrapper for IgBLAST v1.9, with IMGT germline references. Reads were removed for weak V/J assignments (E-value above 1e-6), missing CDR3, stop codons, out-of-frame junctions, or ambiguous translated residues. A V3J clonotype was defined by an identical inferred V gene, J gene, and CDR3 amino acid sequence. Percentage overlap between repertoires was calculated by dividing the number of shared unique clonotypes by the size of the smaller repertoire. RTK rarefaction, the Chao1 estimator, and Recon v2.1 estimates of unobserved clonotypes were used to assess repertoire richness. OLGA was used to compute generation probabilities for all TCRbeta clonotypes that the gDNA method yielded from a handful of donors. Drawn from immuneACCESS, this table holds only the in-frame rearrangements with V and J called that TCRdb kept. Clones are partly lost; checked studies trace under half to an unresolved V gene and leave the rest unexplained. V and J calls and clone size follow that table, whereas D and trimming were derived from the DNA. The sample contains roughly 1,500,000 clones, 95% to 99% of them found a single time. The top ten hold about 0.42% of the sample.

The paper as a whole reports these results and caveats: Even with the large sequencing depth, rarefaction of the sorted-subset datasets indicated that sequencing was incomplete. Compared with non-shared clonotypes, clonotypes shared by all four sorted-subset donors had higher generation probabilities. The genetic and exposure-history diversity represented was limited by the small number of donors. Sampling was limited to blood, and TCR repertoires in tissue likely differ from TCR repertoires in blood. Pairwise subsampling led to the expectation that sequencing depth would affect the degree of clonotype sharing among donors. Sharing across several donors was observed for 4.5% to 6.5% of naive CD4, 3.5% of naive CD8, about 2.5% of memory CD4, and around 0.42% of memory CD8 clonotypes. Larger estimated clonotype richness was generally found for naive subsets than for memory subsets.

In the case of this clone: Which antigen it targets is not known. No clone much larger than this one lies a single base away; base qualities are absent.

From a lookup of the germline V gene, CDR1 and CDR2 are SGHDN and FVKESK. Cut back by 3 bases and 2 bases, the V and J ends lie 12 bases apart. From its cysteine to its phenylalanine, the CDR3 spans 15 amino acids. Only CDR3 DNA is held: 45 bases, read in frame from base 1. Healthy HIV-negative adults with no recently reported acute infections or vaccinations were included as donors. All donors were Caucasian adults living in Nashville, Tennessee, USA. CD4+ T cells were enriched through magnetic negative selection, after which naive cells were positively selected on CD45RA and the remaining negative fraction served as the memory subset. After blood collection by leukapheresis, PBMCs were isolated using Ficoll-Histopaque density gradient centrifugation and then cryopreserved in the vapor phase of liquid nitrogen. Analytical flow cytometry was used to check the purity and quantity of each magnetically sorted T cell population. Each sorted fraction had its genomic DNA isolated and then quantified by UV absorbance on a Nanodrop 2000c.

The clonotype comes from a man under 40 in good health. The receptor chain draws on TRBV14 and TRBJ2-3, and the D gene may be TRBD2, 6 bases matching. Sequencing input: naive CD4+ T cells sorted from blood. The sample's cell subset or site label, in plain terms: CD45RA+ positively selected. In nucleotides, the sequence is TGTGCCAGCAGCCAGTTAGCGGACGACACAGATACGCAGTATTTT. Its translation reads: CASSQLADDTDTQYF.